One sample yielded the 8 T cell receptor beta chains listed below, sequenced in a study of blood T cell repertoires in COVID-19 (dated by TCRdb to about 2020). The library came from the immunoSEQ multiplex PCR assay. The table comes from immuneACCESS by way of TCRdb, which keeps in-frame sequences with V and J called. Part of the clones is missing from these tables; in studies checked, under half for an unresolved V gene and the rest for unknown reasons. Here the sample has about 480,000 clones; around 90% occur a single time. The ten largest clones capture under 8.5% of the sample. The specimen was peripheral blood. The receptors were sampled from a woman between 45 and 60 years old with COVID-19, enrolled during active disease.

The V and J genes are TRBV18 and TRBJ2-3; D gene unclear. Germline V gives CDR1 KGHSH, CDR2 LQKENI. The CDR3 length is 12 residues. With 6 bases removed from V and 6 bases from J, the gap between germline ends came to 10 bases. The CDR3, as DNA: TGTGCCAGCTCCCGCGCCCCGGATACGCAGTATTTT. Its translation: CASSRAPDTQYF.

CDR3 sequence: CATSSRGANNEKLFF. As DNA, the CDR3 is TGTGCCACCAGCTCGCGAGGAGCTAATAATGAAAAACTGTTTTTT. V and J are TRBV15 and TRBJ1-4; D is uncertain. The V gene's germline CDR1 is LNHNV and CDR2 YYDKDF (reference sequence). The V end lost 5 bases, the J end lost 4 bases, and 14 bases lay between the germline ends. The CDR3 runs to 15 residues.

The CDR3 sequence is CAWSPEVSTEAFF. In DNA, the CDR3 is TGTGCCTGGAGTCCCGAGGTGAGCACTGAAGCTTTCTTT. This chain joins TRBV30 and TRBJ1-1; D is uncertain. The CDR3 loop spans 13 amino acids. Germline V gene data show CDR1 as GTSNPN and CDR2 as SVGIG (reference sequence). V dropped 2 bases and J dropped 4 bases, with 11 bases sitting between them.

The J gene is TRBJ1-1, the V gene TRBV6-5; D is undetermined. V lost 8 bases, J lost 0 bases, and 13 bases lay in between. Germline V lookup: CDR1 MNHEY, CDR2 SVGAGI. The CDR3 sequence is 14 residues long. The CDR3 nucleotides are TGTGCCAGCTTCAGAGCGGTGATGAACACTGAAGCTTTCTTT. It encodes CASFRAVMNTEAFF.

The rearrangement joins TRBV20-1 to TRBJ1-4; D gene uncertain. Germline loops: CDR1 DFQATT, CDR2 SNEGSKA (reference sequence). There are 13 residues in the CDR3. Trimming took off 3 bases at V and 1 base at J, with 6 bases between the two ends. DNA for the CDR3: TGCAGTGCTAGTCCCAGAACTAATGAAAAACTGTTTTTT. This sequence encodes CSASPRTNEKLFF.

This chain joins TRBV9 and TRBJ2-7; D ambiguous. CDR3 length: 14 residues. Trimming pared 0 bases from V and 3 bases from J, leaving 10 bases between. Per the germline V gene, CDR1 is SGDLS and CDR2 is YYNGEE. The CDR3 DNA reads as TGTGCCAGCAGCGTAGATCCTCGAGTCTACGAGCAGTACTTC. Encoded protein: CASSVDPRVYEQYF.

The V and J genes are TRBV5-4 and TRBJ1-5, with TRBD1 as a possible D gene (6 bases). This CDR3 spans 15 amino acids. V lost 4 bases, J lost 7 bases, and 18 bases lay in between. In germline, CDR1 is SGHNT, CDR2 YYREEE (reference sequence). CDR3: CASSITDRMEQPQHF. The CDR3 DNA follows: TGTGCCAGCAGCATTACCGACAGGATGGAGCAGCCCCAGCATTTT. Together with reference TRBV5-4 and TRBJ1-5, the CDR3 gives the full variable domain: ETGVTQSPTHLIKTRGQQVTLRCSSQSGHNTVSWYQQALGQGPQFIFQYYREEENGRGNFPPRFSGLQFPNYSSELNVNALELDDSALYLCASSITDRMEQPQHFGDGTRLSIL.

The chain uses TRBV27 and TRBJ2-7, with 9 nucleotides matching TRBD1. Germline V gene lookup returns CDR1 MNHEY and CDR2 SMNVEV (reference sequence). The CDR3 is 15 residues long. V gave up 2 bases and J gave up 6 bases; unmatched junction bases: 8. This chain's CDR3 is CASSLGGTGSPEQYF. In DNA form, the CDR3 reads TGTGCCAGCAGTTTAGGCGGGACAGGGTCTCCCGAGCAGTACTTC.